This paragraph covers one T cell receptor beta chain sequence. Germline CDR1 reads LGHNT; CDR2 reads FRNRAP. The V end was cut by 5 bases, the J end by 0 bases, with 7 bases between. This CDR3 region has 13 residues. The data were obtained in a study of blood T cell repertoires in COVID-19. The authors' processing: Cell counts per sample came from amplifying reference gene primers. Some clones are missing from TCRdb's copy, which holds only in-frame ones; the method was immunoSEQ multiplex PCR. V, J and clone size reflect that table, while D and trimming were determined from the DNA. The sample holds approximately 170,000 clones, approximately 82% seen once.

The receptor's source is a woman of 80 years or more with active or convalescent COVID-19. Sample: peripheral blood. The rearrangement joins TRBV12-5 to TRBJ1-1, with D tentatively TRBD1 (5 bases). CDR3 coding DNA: TGTGCTAGTGGTGTGACAGTGAACACTGAAGCTTTCTTT. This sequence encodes CASGVTVNTEAFF.